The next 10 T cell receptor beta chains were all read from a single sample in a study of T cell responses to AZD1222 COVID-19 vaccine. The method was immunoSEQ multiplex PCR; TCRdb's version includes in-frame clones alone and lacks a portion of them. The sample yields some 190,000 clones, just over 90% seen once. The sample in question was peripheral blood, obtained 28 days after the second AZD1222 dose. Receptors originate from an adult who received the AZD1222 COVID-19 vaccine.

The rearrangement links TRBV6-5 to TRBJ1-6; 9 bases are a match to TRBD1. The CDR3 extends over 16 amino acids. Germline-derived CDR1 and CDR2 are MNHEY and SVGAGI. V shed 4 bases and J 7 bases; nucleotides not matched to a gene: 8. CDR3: CASSSTGGVGNSPLHF. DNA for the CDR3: TGTGCCAGCAGTTCCACAGGGGGCGTTGGAAATTCACCCCTCCACTTT.

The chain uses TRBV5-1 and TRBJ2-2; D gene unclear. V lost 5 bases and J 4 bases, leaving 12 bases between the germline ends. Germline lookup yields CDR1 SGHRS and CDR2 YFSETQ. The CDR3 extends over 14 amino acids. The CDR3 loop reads CASRVRSATGELFF. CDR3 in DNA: TGCGCCAGCAGGGTGAGGTCGGCCACCGGGGAGCTGTTTTTT.

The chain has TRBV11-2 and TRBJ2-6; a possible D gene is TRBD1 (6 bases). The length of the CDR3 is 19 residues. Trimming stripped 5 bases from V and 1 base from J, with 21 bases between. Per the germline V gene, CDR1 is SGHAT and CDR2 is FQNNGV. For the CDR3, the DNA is TGTGCCAGCAGCCTACGACACTCGGACAGCTTATCTGGGGCCAACGTCCTGACTTTC. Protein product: CASSLRHSDSLSGANVLTF. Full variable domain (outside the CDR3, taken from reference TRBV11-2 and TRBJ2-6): EAGVAQSPRYKIIEKRQSVAFWCNPISGHATLYWYQQILGQGPKLLIQFQNNGVVDDSQLPKDRFSAERLKGVDSTLKIQPAKLEDSAVYLCASSLRHSDSLSGANVLTFGAGSRLTVL.

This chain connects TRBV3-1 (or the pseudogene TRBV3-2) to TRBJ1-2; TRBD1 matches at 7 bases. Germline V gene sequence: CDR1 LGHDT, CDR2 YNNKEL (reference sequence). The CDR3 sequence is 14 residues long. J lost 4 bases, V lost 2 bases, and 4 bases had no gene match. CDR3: CASSQRDRSYGYTF. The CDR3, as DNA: TGTGCCAGCAGCCAAAGGGACAGAAGCTATGGCTACACCTTC.

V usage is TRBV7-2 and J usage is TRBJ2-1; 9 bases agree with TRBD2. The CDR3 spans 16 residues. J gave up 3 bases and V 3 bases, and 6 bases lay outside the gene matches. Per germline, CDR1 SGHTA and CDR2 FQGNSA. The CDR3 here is CASSFGSGSIYNEQFF. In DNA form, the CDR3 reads TGTGCCAGCAGCTTCGGTAGCGGGAGTATCTACAATGAGCAGTTCTTC.

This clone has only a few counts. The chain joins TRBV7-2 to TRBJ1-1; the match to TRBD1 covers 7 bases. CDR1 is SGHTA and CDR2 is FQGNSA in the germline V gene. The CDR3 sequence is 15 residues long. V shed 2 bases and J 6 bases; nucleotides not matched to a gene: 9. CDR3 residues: CASSLKSTGHPEAFF. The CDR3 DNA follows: TGTGCCAGCAGCTTAAAGTCGACAGGGCATCCTGAAGCTTTCTTT.

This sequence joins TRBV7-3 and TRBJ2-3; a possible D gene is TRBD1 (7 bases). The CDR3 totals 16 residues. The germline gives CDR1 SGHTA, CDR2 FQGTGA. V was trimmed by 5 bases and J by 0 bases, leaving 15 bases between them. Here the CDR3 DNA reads TGTGCCAGCAGCCGAGGAGGGGGCCTTAGCACAGATACGCAGTATTTT. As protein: CASSRGGGLSTDTQYF.

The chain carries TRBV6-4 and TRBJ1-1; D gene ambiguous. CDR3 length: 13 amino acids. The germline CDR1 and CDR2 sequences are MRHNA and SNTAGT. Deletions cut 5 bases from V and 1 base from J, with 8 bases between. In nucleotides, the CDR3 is TGTGCCAGCAGTCCTACCGAGAACACTGAAGCTTTCTTT. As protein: CASSPTENTEAFF.

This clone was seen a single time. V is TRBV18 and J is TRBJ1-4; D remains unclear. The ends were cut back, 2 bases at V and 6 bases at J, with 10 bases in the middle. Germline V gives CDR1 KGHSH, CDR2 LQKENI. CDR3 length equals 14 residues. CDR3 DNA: TGTGCCAGCTCACCAGTACAGCGGGATGAAAAACTGTTTTTT. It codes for CASSPVQRDEKLFF.

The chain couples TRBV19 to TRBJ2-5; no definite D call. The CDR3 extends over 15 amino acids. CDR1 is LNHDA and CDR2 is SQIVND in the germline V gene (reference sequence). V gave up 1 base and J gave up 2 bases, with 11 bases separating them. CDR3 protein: CASSIARPVQETQYF. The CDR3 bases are TGTGCCAGTAGTATAGCTAGGCCGGTACAAGAGACCCAGTACTTC.